The rows below give T cell receptor beta chains drawn from one sample of a study of blood T cells in healthy people across ages. Each CDR3 protein is one row after TCRdb ran MiXCR on the 5' RACE reads. The data show some 1,500,000 distinct CDR3 sequences, with approximately 43% seen just once and around 4% held by the top ten. Sequenced: blood. The receptors here all came from a woman aged 18 to 35 in good health. CDR3s include the opening cysteine and the closing phenylalanine or tryptophan. D genes are given only for firm matches. Clone size is shown for a subset of rows, as once, few, many or a class of expanded clone.

>-|-|TRBJ2-7|TRBV7-2
CASSLSLRYEQYF
>-|-|TRBJ1-5|TRBV7-2
CASSLQFTGKSQPQHF
>-|-|TRBJ2-7|TRBV7-9
CASSSLRREQYF
>-|few|TRBJ2-3|TRBV20-1
CSAIALGVNTDTQYF
>TRBD1|-|TRBJ2-1|TRBV29-1
CSASDRGGYNEQFF
>TRBD2|few|-|TRBV6-5
CASSSKRGGQHEQYF
>TRBD2|-|TRBJ2-1|TRBV12-3/TRBV12-4
CASSVAGSGGLQFF
>-|many|TRBJ2-5|TRBV7-9
CASSPESQETQYF
>-|-|TRBJ2-1|TRBV24-1
CATSGSWHEQFF
>TRBD2|-|TRBJ2-1|TRBV20-1
CSARNGGFIYNEQFF
>TRBD2|-|TRBJ2-5|TRBV20-1
CSAPLAGELYEQYF
>-|-|TRBJ2-7|TRBV18
CASSTKQSYEQYF
>-|few|TRBJ2-1|TRBV14
CASSLPSTQLQFF